A single sample is the source of the 16 T cell receptor beta chains below, sequenced in a study of B cell selection in AIRE deficiency. Method: immunoSEQ multiplex PCR; TCRdb's copy keeps in-frame clones and lacks some. Here the sample spans around 20,000 clones, more than 85% being singletons. Sorted regulatory T cells were CD4-positive, CD25-high and CD127-low or negative. The specimen was CD4+CD25+ Tregs sorted from PBMCs. These receptors were obtained from a human donor in good health.

The chain links TRBV7-9 to TRBJ2-1; possibly TRBD2 for D (6 bases). V lost 11 bases and J 7 bases, leaving 15 bases between the germline ends. Germline V gene sequence: CDR1 SEHNR, CDR2 FQNEAQ (reference sequence). The CDR3 is made up of 12 amino acids. CDR3 nucleotides: TGTGCCTCTGCGGGGCCGGGGAATGAGCAGTTCTTC. Translated: CASAGPGNEQFF.

There are a few counts of this clone. The chain couples TRBV28 to TRBJ2-1, with TRBD1 matching over 7 bases. This CDR3 is built from 16 residues. CDR1 and CDR2 (germline): MDHEN, SYDVKM. The ends lost 7 bases at V and 0 bases at J; junction bases unmatched: 9. CDR3 bases: TGTGCCAGCACCCTTGCAGGGGGAAGCTCCTACAATGAGCAGTTCTTC. Amino acid sequence: CASTLAGGSSYNEQFF.

This sequence joins TRBV6-6 and TRBJ1-1; possibly TRBD1 for D (6 bases). This CDR3 contains 14 residues. Germline V gene lookup returns CDR1 MNHNY and CDR2 SVGAGI (reference sequence). Trimming pared 6 bases from V and 4 bases from J, leaving 15 bases between. CDR3 nucleotides: TGTGCCAGCAGCCTGCGTCAGGGGCCCACTGAAGCTTTCTTT. Its protein product is CASSLRQGPTEAFF.

The rearrangement joins TRBV5-5 to TRBJ2-7; perhaps TRBD1 as D (6 bases). Germline assignment: CDR1 SGHKS and CDR2 YYEKEE (reference sequence). V gave up 5 bases and J gave up 5 bases, with 11 bases separating them. The CDR3 totals 12 residues. This chain's CDR3 is CASSSSGDEQYF. Written as DNA, the CDR3 is TGTGCCAGCAGTTCCTCAGGGGACGAGCAGTACTTC.

V is TRBV20-1 and J is TRBJ1-2, with a tentative D call TRBD1 (5 bases). The CDR3 is 11 amino acids. The V end lost 5 bases, the J end lost 4 bases, and 8 bases lay between the germline ends. Germline assignment: CDR1 DFQATT and CDR2 SNEGSKA (reference sequence). CDR3: CSAWDGYGYTF. The CDR3 region has the DNA TGCAGTGCTTGGGACGGCTATGGCTACACCTTC.

The chain has TRBV5-5 and TRBJ2-5; no clear D gene. CDR3 size: 14 residues. V lost 1 base to trimming and J lost 1 base, with 8 bases between them. Per the germline V gene, CDR1 is SGHKS and CDR2 is YYEKEE (reference sequence). The CDR3 reads CASSLKGTQETQYF. CDR3 DNA sequence: TGTGCCAGCAGCTTGAAGGGTACCCAAGAGACCCAGTACTTC.

This rearrangement joins TRBV28 to TRBJ1-3; D not certain. CDR1 is MDHEN and CDR2 is SYDVKM in the germline V gene. The germline V and J ends were trimmed by 4 bases and 2 bases, with 6 bases remaining between them. The CDR3 has 13 amino acids. The CDR3 DNA reads as TGTGCCAGCAGTTCCTTGCCTGGAAACACCATATATTTT. Translating gives CASSSLPGNTIYF.

V is TRBV5-1 and J is TRBJ1-1; D uncertain. Germline V gives CDR1 SGHRS, CDR2 YFSETQ. CDR3 length: 18 amino acids. V shed 1 base and J shed 0 bases, with 19 bases lying between them. Written as DNA, the CDR3 is TGCGCCAGCAGCTTGATCCCCCTCAGTCTCGTCTTGAACACTGAAGCTTTCTTT. Translating it yields CASSLIPLSLVLNTEAFF.

This chain uses TRBV20-1 with TRBJ2-7; the D is unclear. The CDR3 sequence is 11 residues long. V was cut by 0 bases and J by 6 bases, with 6 bases left in between. Germline CDR1 reads DFQATT; CDR2 reads SNEGSKA (reference sequence). The CDR3 sequence is CSARDDSEQYF. The CDR3 bases are TGCAGTGCTAGAGATGACTCCGAGCAGTACTTC.

The chain links TRBV6-5 to TRBJ2-4; 13 bases are shared with TRBD2. V was pared by 6 bases and J by 5 bases, with 1 base of the junction left unmatched. The CDR3 extends over 14 amino acids. Germline V CDR1 and CDR2: MNHEY, SVGAGI. The CDR3 sequence is CASRGLAGENIQYF. The CDR3 bases are TGTGCCAGCAGAGGACTAGCGGGAGAAAACATTCAGTACTTC.

In DNA, the CDR3 is TGTGCCAGCAGTTATACAGGTTGGCAAGAGACCCAGTACTTC. It specifies CASSYTGWQETQYF. This chain joins TRBV6-6 and TRBJ2-5, with a tentative D call TRBD1 (5 bases). Trimming stripped 3 bases from V and 2 bases from J, with 10 bases between. The germline V gene encodes CDR1 MNHNY and CDR2 SVGAGI (reference sequence). The CDR3 covers 14 residues.

This chain joins TRBV5-6 and TRBJ2-5, with D perhaps matching TRBD2 (5 bases). The CDR3 covers 14 residues. Trimming removed 2 bases at V and 5 bases at J, with 13 bases between. Germline-derived CDR1 and CDR2 are SGHDT and YYEEEE. The CDR3 coding sequence is TGTGCCAGCAGCTTATTCCCCACGGGGGAGACCCAGTACTTC. It yields the protein CASSLFPTGETQYF.

The chain couples TRBV28 to TRBJ1-4; tentatively, D is TRBD1 (5 bases). The CDR3 has 14 residues. The germline V gene encodes CDR1 MDHEN and CDR2 SYDVKM. V was cut by 7 bases and J by 10 bases, with 19 bases left in between. In DNA, the CDR3 is TGTGCCAGCAAACCGGGACCCGCCCTCGGAAAACTGTTTTTT. Translated, it gives CASKPGPALGKLFF.

The gene calls are TRBV2 and TRBJ2-1; 12 bases agree with TRBD2. Losses at the gene ends were 5 bases for V and 4 bases for J; bases not matched to a gene: 3. Germline V gene lookup returns CDR1 SNHLY and CDR2 FYNNEI. CDR3 length equals 15 residues. The CDR3 DNA follows: TGTGCCAGCAGTCGACTAGCGGGAGCATACAATGAGCAGTTCTTC. This translates into CASSRLAGAYNEQFF.

The V gene is TRBV5-4, the J gene TRBJ1-5, with D hard to call. The germline V and J ends were trimmed by 1 base and 10 bases, with 12 bases remaining between them. The CDR3 is 13 amino acids. Germline V gives CDR1 SGHNT, CDR2 YYREEE (reference sequence). Here the CDR3 DNA reads TGTGCCAGCAGCTTGAACCCTTTATCACCCCAGCATTTT. It codes for CASSLNPLSPQHF.

This chain links TRBV15 with TRBJ2-3, with 7 nucleotides matching TRBD1. V trimming: 6 bases; J trimming: 3 bases; junction bases outside the gene matches: 6. From germline, CDR1 is LNHNV and CDR2 YYDKDF (reference sequence). This CDR3 is built from 14 residues. The CDR3 DNA reads as TGTGCCACCAGGAGGGGGCAGGTAACAGATACGCAGTATTTT. Its protein is CATRRGQVTDTQYF.